The clone carrying this T cell receptor beta chain was seen only a few times. Its target is unknown. This record comes from a study of CD8 T cells in ankylosing spondylitis. Study-wide points: Disease-linked clones reportedly concentrated significantly in matched ankylosing spondylitis synovial fluid. A motif of eight or nine highly homologous TCR beta variants was seen as apparently characteristic of ankylosing spondylitis blood.

Trimming took 0 bases from V and 3 from J; bases not matched to a gene: 3. Germline assignment: CDR1 SGHRS and CDR2 YFSETQ. This CDR3 is 15 amino acids long. In TCRdb, the 5' RACE reads were re-called with MiXCR into one record per CDR3 protein. The sample records around 890,000 distinct CDR3 sequences, 10% to 15% being singletons. This receptor was identified in a male donor with ankylosing spondylitis. The sequencing sample was made of blood, either unsorted or a sorted T cell fraction (not recorded which). The chain is built from TRBV5-1 and TRBJ2-1; 7 nucleotides align to TRBD1. The CDR3 nucleotides are TGCGCCAGCAGCTTGGTAGGACAGGACTACAATGAGCAGTTCTTC. Protein product: CASSLVGQDYNEQFF.